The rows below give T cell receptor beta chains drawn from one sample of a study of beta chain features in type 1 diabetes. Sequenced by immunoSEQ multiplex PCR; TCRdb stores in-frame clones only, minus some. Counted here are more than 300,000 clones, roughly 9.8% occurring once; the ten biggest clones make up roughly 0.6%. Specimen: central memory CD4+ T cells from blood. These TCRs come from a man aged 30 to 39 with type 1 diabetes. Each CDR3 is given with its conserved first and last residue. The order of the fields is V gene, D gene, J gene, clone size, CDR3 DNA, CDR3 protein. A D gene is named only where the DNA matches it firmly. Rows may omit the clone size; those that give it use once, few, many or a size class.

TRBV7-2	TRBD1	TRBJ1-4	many	TGTGCCAGCAGCGAATCGACAGGGTCTAATGAAAAACTGTTTTTT	CASSESTGSNEKLFF
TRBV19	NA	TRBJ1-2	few	TGTGCCAGTAGAAGGAAGCGGGGGACTAACTATTACTATGGCTACACCTTC	CASRRKRGTNYYYGYTF
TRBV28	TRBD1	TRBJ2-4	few	TGTGCCAGCGCAACCCCCGGGACAGGGGACATTCAGTACTTC	CASATPGTGDIQYF
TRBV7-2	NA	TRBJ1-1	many	TGTGCCAGCAGCTTAGCACCAAACACTGAAGCTTTCTTT	CASSLAPNTEAFF
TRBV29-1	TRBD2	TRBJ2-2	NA	TGCAGCGCCCGAGCGGGAAGTAACACCGGGGAGCTGTTTTTT	CSARAGSNTGELFF
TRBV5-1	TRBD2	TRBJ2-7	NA	TGCGCCAGCAGCTTCCGACTAGCGGGAGTCTACGAGCAGTACTTC	CASSFRLAGVYEQYF
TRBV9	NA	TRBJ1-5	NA	TGTGCCAGCAGCTCTGGACAAGGGCCTGTTCAGCCCCAGCATTTT	CASSSGQGPVQPQHF
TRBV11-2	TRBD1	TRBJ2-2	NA	TGTGCCAGCAGTTATACAGGGGGCTGGAACACCGGGGAGCTGTTTTTT	CASSYTGGWNTGELFF
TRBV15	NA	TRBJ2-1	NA	TGTGCCACCAGCAGAGGTAACAGTGAATTTTACAATGAGCAGTTCTTC	CATSRGNSEFYNEQFF
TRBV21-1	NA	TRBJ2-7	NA	TGTGCCAGCAGCAAAGTGTGTGCGGGAGGACACTCCTACGAGCAGTACTTC	CASSKVCAGGHSYEQYF
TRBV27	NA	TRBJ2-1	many	TGTGCCAGCAGTCCAGAGAGATCAGGGCAGTTCTTC	CASSPERSGQFF
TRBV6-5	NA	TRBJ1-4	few	TGTGCCAGCAGGTCGGCGGCAGCAACTAATGAAAAACTGTTTTTT	CASRSAAATNEKLFF
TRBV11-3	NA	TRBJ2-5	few	TGTGCCAGCAGCCCACGGGACGCTAGAGACCCAGAGACCCAGTACTTC	CASSPRDARDPETQYF
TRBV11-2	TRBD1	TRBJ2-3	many	TGTGCCAGCAGGCGACAAAGCTTCCAGGGGGCAACAGATACGCAGTATTTT	CASRRQSFQGATDTQYF
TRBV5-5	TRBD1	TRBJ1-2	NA	TGTGCCAGCAGACCGGACAGGATCAACTATGGCTACACCTTC	CASRPDRINYGYTF
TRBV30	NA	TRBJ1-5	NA	TGTGCCTGGAGTAACAGCCACTATAGCAATCAGCCCCAGCATTTT	CAWSNSHYSNQPQHF
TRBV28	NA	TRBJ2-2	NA	TGTGCCAGCAGTTACGGCCGGGCGGGCGAGGAGCTGTTTTTT	CASSYGRAGEELFF
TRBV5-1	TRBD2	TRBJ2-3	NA	TGCGCCAGCAGCTTCGGGACTAGCGGGAGCCTGACAGATACGCAGTATTTT	CASSFGTSGSLTDTQYF
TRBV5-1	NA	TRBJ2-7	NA	TGCGCCAGCAGCTTGAATCAAGGGTTAGGATACGAGCAGTACTTC	CASSLNQGLGYEQYF
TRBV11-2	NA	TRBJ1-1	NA	TGTGCCAGCAGCTTGTCACCGAACACTGAAGCTTTCTTT	CASSLSPNTEAFF
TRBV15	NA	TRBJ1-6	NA	TGTGCCACCAGCTCCCCGGGGGCAGGATCACCCCTCCACTTT	CATSSPGAGSPLHF
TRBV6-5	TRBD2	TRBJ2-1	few	TGTGCCAGCAGTTGGGGACTAGCGGGGGACAATGAGCAGTTCTTC	CASSWGLAGDNEQFF
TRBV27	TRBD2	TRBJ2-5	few	TGTGCCAGCAGTCCCCGACTAGCGGGAGGGCCGAGGGAGACCCAGTACTTC	CASSPRLAGGPRETQYF
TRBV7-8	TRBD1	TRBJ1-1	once	TGTGCCAGCAGCTGGACAGGGAATGACGCTGAAGCTTTCTTT	CASSWTGNDAEAFF
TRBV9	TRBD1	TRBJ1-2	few	TGTGCCAGCAGATACGGGACAGGGGTTAACTATGGCTACACCTTC	CASRYGTGVNYGYTF
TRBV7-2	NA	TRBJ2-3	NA	TGTGCCAGCAGCTTAATCTTGTTGAGTGGGGCTAGCACAGATACGCAGTATTTT	CASSLILLSGASTDTQYF
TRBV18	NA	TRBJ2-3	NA	TGTGCCAGCTCAGTCGGGTTGGTGGGAGATACGCAGTATTTT	CASSVGLVGDTQYF
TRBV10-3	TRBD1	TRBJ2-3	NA	TGTGCCATCAGTGAGTCGAAGTCTGGTAGGACAGGGACTCCAGATACGCAGTATTTT	CAISESKSGRTGTPDTQYF
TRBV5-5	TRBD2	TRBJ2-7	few	TGTGCCAGCAGCCCCCTCCCGGGAGGGACCTACGAGCAGTACTTC	CASSPLPGGTYEQYF
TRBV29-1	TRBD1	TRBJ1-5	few	TGCAGCGTTGTGATAGGGACAGTACCCAGCAATCAGCCCCAGCATTTT	CSVVIGTVPSNQPQHF
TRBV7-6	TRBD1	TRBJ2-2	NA	TGTGCCAGCAGCTTAGACAGGGGCACCGGGGAGCTGTTTTTT	CASSLDRGTGELFF
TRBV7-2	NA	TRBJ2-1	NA	TGTGCCAGCAGCTTGGACACCAATGAGCAGTTCTTC	CASSLDTNEQFF
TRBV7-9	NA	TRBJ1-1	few	TGTGCCAGCAGCTGGGGGTCGACAGGATTGAACACTGAAGCTTTCTTT	CASSWGSTGLNTEAFF
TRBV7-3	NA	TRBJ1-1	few	TGTGCCAGCAGTACAGGGTTGTCCAACACTGAAGCTTTCTTT	CASSTGLSNTEAFF
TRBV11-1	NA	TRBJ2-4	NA	TGTGCCAGCAGCAAACCCGGAGGGAACATTCAGTACTTC	CASSKPGGNIQYF
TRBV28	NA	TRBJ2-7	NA	TGTGCCAGCAGTGGCTCGGGACCGACACGATACGAGCAGTACTTC	CASSGSGPTRYEQYF
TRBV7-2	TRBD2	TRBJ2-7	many	TGTGCCAGCAGCGTGAATAGCGGGTCTACCTACGAGCAGTACTTC	CASSVNSGSTYEQYF
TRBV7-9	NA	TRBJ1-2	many	TGTGCCAGCAGCTTAGAGGGGCTCTATGGCTACACCTTC	CASSLEGLYGYTF
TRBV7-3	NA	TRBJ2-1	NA	TGTGCCAGCAGCTCCGGTCTAAGGGTCGAGGGGAATGAGCAGTTCTTC	CASSSGLRVEGNEQFF
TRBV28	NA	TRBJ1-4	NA	TGTGCCAGCAGTACCGGGAGTGCAACTAATGAAAAACTGTTTTTT	CASSTGSATNEKLFF
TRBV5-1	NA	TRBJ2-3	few	TGCGCCAGCAGCGGGCCACCGGGGACAGATACGCAGTATTTT	CASSGPPGTDTQYF
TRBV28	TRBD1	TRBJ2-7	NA	TGTGCCAGCAGGGGACAGGGCTACGAGCAGTACTTC	CASRGQGYEQYF
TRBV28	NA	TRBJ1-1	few	TGTGCCAGCAGATTAGGACACAATGAAGCTTTCTTT	CASRLGHNEAFF
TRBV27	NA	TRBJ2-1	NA	TGTGCCAGCAGTTTACCTAACAGAGCTGCGAATGAGCAGTTCTTC	CASSLPNRAANEQFF
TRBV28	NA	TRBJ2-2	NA	TGTGCCAGCAGAAGGACAGACACCGGGGAGCTGTTTTTT	CASRRTDTGELFF
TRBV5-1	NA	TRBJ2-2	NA	TGCGCCAGCAGCTTGTTATCGATCCTGCAGGGGACCACCGGGGAGCCGTTTTTT	CASSLLSILQGTTGEPFF
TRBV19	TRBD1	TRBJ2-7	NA	TGTGCCAGTAGTGACAGGGTTTACGAGCAGTACTTC	CASSDRVYEQYF
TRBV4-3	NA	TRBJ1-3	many	TGCGCCAGCAGCCAAGATGCGCTAGGGACTGGAAACACCATATATTTT	CASSQDALGTGNTIYF
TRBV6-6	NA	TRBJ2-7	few	TGTGCCACCGAACAGGGAATACCTCCCGAGCAGTACTTC	CATEQGIPPEQYF
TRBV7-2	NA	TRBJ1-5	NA	TGTGCCAGCAGCCCACACGGGGTTAGCAATCAGCCCCAGCATTTT	CASSPHGVSNQPQHF